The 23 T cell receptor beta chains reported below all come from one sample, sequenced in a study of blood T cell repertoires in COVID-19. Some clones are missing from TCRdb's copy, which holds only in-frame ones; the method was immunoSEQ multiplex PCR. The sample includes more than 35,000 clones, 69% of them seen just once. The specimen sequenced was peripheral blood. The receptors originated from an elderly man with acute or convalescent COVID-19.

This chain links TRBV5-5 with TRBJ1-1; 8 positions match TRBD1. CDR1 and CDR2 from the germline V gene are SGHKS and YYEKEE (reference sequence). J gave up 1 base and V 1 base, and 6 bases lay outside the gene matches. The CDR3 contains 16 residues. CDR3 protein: CASSLYVQGANTEAFF. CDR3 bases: TGTGCCAGCAGCTTGTACGTGCAGGGGGCGAACACTGAAGCTTTCTTT.

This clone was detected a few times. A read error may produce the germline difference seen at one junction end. The CDR3 region has the DNA TGCCCCACTGGGGAGGGGCTAGCGGGAGGTGACGCAGATACGCAGTATTTT. This encodes CPTGEGLAGGDADTQYF. The V call is TRBV24-1, the J call TRBJ2-3; 11 bases agree with TRBD2. Germline V CDR1 and CDR2: KGHDR, SFDVKD. The CDR3 contains 17 residues.

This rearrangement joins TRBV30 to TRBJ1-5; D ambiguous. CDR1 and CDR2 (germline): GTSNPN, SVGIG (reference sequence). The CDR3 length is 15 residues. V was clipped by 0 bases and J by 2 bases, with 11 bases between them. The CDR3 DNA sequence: TGTGCCTGGAGTGTAGGGAGGGCGGGCAATCAGCCCCAGCATTTT. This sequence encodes CAWSVGRAGNQPQHF.

The CDR3 sequence: CASSAFSGGGYGYTF. As DNA, the CDR3 is TGTGCCAGCAGCGCCTTCTCGGGGGGGGGCTATGGCTACACCTTC. The rearrangement uses TRBV9 and TRBJ1-2, with D perhaps TRBD1 (5 bases). Germline values: CDR1 SGDLS, CDR2 YYNGEE. V lost 3 bases and J 4 bases, leaving 16 bases between the germline ends. CDR3 length: 15 amino acids.

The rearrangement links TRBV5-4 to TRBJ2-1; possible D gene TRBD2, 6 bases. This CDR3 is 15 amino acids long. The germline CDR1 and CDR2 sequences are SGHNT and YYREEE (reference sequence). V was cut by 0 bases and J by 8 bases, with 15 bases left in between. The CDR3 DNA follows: TGTGCCAGCAGCTTGGGGCATGGAGGGGCCTATGAGCAGTTCTTC. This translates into CASSLGHGGAYEQFF.

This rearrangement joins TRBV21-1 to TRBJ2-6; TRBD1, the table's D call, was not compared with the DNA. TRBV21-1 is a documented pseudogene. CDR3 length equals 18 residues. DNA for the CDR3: TGTGCCAGCAGCGCTCGGGACAGGGGGCCCTCTGGGGCCAACGTCCTGACTTTC. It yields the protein CASSARDRGPSGANVLTF.

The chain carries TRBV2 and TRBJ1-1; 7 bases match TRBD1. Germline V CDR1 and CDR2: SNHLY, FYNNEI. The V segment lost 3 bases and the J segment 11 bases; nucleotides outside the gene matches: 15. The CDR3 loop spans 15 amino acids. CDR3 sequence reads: CASSDSPDRRSGAFF. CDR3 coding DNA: TGTGCCAGCAGTGATTCCCCGGACAGGAGGTCTGGGGCTTTCTTT.

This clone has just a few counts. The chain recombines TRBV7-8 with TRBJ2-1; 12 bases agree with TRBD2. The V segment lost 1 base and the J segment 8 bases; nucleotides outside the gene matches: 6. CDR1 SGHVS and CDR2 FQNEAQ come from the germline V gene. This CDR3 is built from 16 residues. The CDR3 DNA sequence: TGTGCCAGCAGCTTAGGGGCTAGCGGGGGGGTCTATGAGCAGTTCTTC. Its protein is CASSLGASGGVYEQFF.

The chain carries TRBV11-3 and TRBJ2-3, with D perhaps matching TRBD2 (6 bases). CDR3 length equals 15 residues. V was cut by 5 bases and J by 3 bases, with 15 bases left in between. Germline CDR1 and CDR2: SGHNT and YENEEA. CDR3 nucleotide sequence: TGTGCCAGCAGCGCGGGACCTTTTGGGACAGATACGCAGTATTTT. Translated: CASSAGPFGTDTQYF.

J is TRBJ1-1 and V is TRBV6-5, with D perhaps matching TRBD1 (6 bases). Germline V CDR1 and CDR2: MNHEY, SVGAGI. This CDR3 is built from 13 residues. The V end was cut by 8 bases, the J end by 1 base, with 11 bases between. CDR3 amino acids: CASPRQANTEAFF. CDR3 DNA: TGTGCCAGCCCCCGACAGGCGAACACTGAAGCTTTCTTT.

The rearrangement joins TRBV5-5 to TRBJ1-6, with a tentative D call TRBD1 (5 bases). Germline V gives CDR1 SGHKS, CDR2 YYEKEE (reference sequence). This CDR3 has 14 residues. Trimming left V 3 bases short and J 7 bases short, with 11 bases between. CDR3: CASSWWGSNSPLHF. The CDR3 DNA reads TGTGCCAGCAGCTGGTGGGGCAGCAATTCACCCCTCCACTTT.

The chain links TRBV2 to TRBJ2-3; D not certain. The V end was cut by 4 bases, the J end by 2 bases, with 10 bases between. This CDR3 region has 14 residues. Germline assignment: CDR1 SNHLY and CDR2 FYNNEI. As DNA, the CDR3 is TGTGCCAGCAGTGTTGTGCAGATCACAGATACGCAGTATTTT. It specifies CASSVVQITDTQYF.

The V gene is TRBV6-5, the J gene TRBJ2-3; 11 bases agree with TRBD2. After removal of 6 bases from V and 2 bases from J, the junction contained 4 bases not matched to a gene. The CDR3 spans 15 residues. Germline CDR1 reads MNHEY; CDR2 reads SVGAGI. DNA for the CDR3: TGTGCCAGCAGCCGGGGACTAGCGGCCACAGATACGCAGTATTTT. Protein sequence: CASSRGLAATDTQYF.

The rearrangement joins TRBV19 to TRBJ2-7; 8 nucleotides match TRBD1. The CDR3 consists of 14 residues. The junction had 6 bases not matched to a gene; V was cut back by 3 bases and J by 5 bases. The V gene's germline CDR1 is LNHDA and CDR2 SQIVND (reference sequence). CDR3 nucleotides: TGTGCCAGTAGTATTTCAGGGGGCACTCACGAGCAGTACTTC. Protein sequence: CASSISGGTHEQYF.

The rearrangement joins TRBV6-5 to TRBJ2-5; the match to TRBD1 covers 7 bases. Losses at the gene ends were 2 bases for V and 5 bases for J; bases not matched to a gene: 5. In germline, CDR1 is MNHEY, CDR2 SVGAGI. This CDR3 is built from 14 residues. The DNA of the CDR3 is TGTGCCAGCAGTTACAACAGGGGATGGGAGACCCAGTACTTC. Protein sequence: CASSYNRGWETQYF.

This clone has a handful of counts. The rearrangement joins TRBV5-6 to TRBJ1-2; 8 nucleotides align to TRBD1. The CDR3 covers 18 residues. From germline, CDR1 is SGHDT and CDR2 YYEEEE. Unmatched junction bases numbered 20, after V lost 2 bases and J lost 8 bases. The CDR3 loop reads CASSLGFPDRGNNRGYTF. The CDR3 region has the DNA TGTGCCAGCAGCTTAGGTTTCCCTGACAGGGGAAACAACAGGGGCTACACCTTC.

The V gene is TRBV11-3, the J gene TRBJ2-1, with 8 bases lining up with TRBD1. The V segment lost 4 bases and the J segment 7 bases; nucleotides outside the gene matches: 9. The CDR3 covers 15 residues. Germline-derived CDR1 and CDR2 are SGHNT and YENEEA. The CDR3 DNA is TGTGCCAGCAGCTCGAAGGCAGGGGGCGGGAATGAGCAGTTCTTC. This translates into CASSSKAGGGNEQFF.

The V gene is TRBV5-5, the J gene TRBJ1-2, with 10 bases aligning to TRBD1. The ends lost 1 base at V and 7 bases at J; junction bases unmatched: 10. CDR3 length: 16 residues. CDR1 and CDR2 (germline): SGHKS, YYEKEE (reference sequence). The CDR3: CASSLLGPGTGVGYTF. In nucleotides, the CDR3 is TGTGCCAGCAGCTTGTTGGGGCCGGGGACAGGGGTTGGCTACACCTTC.

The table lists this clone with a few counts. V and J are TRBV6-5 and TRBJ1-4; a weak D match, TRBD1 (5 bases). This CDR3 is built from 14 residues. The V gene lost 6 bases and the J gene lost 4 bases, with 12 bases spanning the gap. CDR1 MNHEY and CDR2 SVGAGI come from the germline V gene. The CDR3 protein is CASRPGTDNEKLFF. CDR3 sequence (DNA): TGTGCCAGCAGACCCGGGACTGATAATGAAAAACTGTTTTTT.

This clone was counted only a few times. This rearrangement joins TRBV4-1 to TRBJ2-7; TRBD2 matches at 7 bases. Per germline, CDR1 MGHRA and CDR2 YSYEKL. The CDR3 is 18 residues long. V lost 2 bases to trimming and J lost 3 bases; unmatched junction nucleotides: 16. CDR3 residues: CASSQIQILAGGSYEQYF. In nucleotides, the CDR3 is TGCGCCAGCAGCCAAATCCAAATTCTGGCTGGCGGGAGCTACGAGCAGTACTTC.

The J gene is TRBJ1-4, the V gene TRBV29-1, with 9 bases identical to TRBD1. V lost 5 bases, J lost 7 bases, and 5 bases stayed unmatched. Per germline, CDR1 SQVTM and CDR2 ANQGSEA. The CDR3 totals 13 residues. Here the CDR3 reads CSVHGQGSEKLFF. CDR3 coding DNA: TGCAGCGTTCACGGACAGGGGAGTGAAAAACTGTTTTTT. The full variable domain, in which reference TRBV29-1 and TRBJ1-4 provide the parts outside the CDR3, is SAVISQKPSRDICQRGTSLTIQCQVDSQVTMMFWYRQQPGQSLTLIATANQGSEATYESGFVIDKFPISRPNLTFSTLTVSNMSPEDSSIYLCSVHGQGSEKLFFGSGTQLSVL.

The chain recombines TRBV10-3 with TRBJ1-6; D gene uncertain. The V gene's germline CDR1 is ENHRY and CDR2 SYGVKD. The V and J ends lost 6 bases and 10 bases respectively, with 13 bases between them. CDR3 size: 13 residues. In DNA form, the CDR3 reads TGTGCCATCAGAGCAGGTCAAGGCTCACCCCTCCACTTT. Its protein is CAIRAGQGSPLHF.

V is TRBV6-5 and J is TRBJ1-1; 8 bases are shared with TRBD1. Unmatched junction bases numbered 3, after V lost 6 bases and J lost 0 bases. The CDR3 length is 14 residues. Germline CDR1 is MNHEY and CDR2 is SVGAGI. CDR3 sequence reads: CASRLQGVNTEAFF. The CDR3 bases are TGTGCCAGCAGATTACAGGGGGTGAACACTGAAGCTTTCTTT.